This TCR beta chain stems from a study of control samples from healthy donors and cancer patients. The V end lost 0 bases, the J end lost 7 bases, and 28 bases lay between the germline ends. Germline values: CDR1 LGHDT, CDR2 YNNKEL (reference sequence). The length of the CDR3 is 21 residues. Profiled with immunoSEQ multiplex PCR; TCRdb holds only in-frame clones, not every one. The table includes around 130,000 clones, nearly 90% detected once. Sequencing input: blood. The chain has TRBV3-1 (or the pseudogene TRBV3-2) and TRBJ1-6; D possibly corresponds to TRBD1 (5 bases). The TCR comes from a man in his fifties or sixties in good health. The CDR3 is CASSQDLFGTSSHGSNSPLHF. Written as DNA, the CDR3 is TGTGCCAGCAGCCAAGATCTTTTCGGGACGTCTTCACATGGATCCAATTCACCCCTCCACTTT.